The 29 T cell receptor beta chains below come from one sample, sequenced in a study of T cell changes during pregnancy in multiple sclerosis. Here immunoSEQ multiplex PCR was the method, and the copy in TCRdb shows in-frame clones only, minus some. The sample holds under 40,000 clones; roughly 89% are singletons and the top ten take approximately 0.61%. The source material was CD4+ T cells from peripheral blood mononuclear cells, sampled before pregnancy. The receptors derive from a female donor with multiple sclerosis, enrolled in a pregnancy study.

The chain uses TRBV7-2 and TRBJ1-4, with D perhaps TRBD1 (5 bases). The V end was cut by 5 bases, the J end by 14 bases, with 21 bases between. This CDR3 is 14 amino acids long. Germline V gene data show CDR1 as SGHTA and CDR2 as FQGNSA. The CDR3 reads CASSRAGGAVRLFF. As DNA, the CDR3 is TGTGCCAGCAGCCGGGCCGGAGGGGCCGTCAGGCTGTTTTTT.

The CDR3: CASSQRRGGMYEQYF. The CDR3 region has the DNA TGCGCCAGCAGCCAACGGAGGGGGGGCATGTACGAGCAGTACTTC. The gene calls are TRBV4-3 and TRBJ2-7; D may be TRBD2 (7 bases). Trimming removed 2 bases from V and 4 bases from J, with 15 bases in between. The CDR3 covers 15 residues. CDR1 and CDR2 from the germline V gene are LGHNA and YSLEER.

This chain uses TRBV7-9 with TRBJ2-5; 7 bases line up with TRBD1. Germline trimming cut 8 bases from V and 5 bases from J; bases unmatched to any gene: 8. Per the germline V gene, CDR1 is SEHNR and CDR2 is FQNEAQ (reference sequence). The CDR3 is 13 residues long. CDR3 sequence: CASCRGGIETQYF. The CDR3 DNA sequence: TGTGCCAGCTGCAGAGGGGGCATTGAGACCCAGTACTTC.

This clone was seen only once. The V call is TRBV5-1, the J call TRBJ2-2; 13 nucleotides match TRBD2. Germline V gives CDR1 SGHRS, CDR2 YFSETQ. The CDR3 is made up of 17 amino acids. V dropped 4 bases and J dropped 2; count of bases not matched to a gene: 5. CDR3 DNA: TGCGCCAGCAGCGAACTAGCGGGGGGGCTAAACACCGGGGAGCTGTTTTTT. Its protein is CASSELAGGLNTGELFF.

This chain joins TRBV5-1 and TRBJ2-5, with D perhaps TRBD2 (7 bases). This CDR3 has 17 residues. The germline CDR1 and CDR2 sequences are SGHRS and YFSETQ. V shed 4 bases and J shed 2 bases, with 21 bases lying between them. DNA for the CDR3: TGCGCCAGCAGCAAAGGAGGGAGGGGGACGAAACAAGAGACCCAGTACTTC. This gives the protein CASSKGGRGTKQETQYF.

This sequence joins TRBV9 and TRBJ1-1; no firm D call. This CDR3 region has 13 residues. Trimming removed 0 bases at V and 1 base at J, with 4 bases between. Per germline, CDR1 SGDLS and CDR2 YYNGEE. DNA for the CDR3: TGTGCCAGCAGCGTAGACAGGAACACTGAAGCTTTCTTT. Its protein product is CASSVDRNTEAFF. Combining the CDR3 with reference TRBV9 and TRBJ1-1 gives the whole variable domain DSGVTQTPKHLITATGQRVTLRCSPRSGDLSVYWYQQSLDQGLQFLIQYYNGEERAKGNILERFSAQQFPDLHSELNLSSLELGDSALYFCASSVDRNTEAFFGQGTRLTVV.

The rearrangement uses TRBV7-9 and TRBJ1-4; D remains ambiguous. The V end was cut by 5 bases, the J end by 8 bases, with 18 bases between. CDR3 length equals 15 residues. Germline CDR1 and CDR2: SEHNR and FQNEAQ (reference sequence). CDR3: CASSPRANEAEKLFF. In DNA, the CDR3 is TGTGCCAGCAGCCCGAGGGCAAACGAGGCGGAAAAACTGTTTTTT.

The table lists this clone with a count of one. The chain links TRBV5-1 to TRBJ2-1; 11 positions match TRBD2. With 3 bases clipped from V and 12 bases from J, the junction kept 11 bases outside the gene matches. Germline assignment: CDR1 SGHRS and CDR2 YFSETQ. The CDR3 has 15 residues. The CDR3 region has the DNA TGCGCCAGCAGCTCCCCAGGGCTAGCGGGGGGCCCGCAGTTCTTC. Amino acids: CASSSPGLAGGPQFF.

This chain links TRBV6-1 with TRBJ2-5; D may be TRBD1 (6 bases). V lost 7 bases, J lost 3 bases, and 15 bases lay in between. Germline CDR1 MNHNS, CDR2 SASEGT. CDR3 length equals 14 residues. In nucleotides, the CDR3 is TGTGCCAGCAATGGACGGACAGAAAAAGAGACCCAGTACTTC. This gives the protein CASNGRTEKETQYF.

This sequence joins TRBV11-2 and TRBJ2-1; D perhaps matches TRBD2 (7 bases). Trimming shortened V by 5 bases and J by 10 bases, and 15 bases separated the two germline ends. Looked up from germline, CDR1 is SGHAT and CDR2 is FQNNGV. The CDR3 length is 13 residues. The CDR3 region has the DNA TGTGCCAGCAGCGCCCGAGGGGGGGGAGAGCAGTTCTTC. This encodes CASSARGGGEQFF.

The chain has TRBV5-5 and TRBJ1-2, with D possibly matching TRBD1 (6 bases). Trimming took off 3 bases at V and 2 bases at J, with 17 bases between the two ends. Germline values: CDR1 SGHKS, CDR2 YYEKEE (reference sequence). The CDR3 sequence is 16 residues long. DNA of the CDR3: TGTGCCAGCAGCTACACTGGACAGAGATTCAACTATGGCTACACCTTC. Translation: CASSYTGQRFNYGYTF.

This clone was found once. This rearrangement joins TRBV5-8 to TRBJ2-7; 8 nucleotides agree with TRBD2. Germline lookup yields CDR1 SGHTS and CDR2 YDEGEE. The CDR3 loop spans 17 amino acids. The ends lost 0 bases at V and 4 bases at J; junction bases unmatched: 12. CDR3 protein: CASSLAYSGGHKYEQYF. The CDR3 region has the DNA TGTGCCAGCAGCTTGGCGTACTCGGGGGGGCACAAATACGAGCAGTACTTC.

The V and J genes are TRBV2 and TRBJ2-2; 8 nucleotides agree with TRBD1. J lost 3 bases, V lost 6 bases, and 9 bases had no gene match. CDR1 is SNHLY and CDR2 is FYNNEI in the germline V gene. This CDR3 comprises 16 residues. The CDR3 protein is CASRSRGRGDTGELFF. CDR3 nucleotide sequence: TGTGCCAGCAGGTCCAGGGGGCGCGGTGACACCGGGGAGCTGTTTTTT. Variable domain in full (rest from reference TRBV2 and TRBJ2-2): EPEVTQTPSHQVTQMGQEVILRCVPISNHLYFYWYRQILGQKVEFLVSFYNNEISEKSEIFDDQFSVERPDGSNFTLKIRSTKLEDSAMYFCASRSRGRGDTGELFFGEGSRLTVL.

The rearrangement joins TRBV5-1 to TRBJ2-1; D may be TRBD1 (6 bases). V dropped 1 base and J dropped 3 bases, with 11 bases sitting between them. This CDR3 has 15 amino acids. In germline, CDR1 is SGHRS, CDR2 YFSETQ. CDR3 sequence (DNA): TGCGCCAGCAGCTTGTCAGGGACATACTACAATGAGCAGTTCTTC. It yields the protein CASSLSGTYYNEQFF. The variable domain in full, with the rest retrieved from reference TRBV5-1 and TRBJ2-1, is KAGVTQTPRYLIKTRGQQVTLSCSPISGHRSVSWYQQTPGQGLQFLFEYFSETQRNKGNFPGRFSGRQFSNSRSEMNVSTLELGDSALYLCASSLSGTYYNEQFFGPGTRLTVL.

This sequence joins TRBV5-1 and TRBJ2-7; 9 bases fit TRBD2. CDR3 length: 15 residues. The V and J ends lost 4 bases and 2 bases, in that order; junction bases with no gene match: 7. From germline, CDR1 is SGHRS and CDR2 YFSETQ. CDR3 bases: TGCGCCAGCAGCCTGACTAGCGGAGGAACCTACGAGCAGTACTTC. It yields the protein CASSLTSGGTYEQYF.

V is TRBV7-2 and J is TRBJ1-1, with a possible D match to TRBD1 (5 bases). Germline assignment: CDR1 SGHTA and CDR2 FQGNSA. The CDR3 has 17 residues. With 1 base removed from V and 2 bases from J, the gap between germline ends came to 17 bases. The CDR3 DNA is TGTGCCAGCAGCTTAGGGGGCTTTGGACCTAAAAACACTGAAGCTTTCTTT. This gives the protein CASSLGGFGPKNTEAFF.

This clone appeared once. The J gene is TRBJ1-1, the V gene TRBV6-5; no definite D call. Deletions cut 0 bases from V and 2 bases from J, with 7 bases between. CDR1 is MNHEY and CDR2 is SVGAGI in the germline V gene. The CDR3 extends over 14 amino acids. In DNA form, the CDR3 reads TGTGCCAGCAGTTACTCGCAAAGCAACACTGAAGCTTTCTTT. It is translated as CASSYSQSNTEAFF.

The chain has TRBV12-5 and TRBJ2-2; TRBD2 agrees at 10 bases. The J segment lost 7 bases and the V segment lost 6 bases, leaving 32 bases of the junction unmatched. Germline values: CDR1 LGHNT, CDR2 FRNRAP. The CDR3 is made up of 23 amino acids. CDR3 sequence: CASGVRPGLVLLAGARKDGELFF. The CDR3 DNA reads TGTGCTAGTGGAGTACGGCCCGGTTTGGTACTGCTAGCGGGGGCCCGCAAGGACGGGGAGCTGTTTTTT.

DNA of the CDR3: TGCGCCAGCAGCTTGGCGGGGTATAATGAAAAACTGTTTTTT. It translates to CASSLAGYNEKLFF. This chain connects TRBV5-1 to TRBJ1-4, with D hard to call. The germline V gene encodes CDR1 SGHRS and CDR2 YFSETQ. The V end was cut by 0 bases, the J end by 4 bases, with 7 bases between. This CDR3 spans 14 amino acids.

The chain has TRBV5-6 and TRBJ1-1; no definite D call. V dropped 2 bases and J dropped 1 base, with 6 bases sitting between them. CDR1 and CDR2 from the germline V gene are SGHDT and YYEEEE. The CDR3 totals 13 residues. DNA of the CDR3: TGTGCCAGCAGCTTCTTTCCGAACACTGAAGCTTTCTTT. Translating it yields CASSFFPNTEAFF.

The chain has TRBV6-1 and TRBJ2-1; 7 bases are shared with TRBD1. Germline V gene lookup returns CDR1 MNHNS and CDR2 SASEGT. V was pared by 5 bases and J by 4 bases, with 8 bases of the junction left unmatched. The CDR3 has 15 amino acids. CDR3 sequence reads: CASSLGGRSYNEQFF. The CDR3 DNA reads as TGTGCCAGCAGTTTAGGGGGCAGGAGTTACAATGAGCAGTTCTTC.

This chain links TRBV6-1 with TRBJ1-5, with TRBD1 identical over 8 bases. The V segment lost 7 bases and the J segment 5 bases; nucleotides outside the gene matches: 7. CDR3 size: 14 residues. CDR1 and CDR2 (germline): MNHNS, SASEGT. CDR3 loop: CASTLDRGDQPQHF. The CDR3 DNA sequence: TGTGCCAGCACCCTCGACAGGGGAGATCAGCCCCAGCATTTT.

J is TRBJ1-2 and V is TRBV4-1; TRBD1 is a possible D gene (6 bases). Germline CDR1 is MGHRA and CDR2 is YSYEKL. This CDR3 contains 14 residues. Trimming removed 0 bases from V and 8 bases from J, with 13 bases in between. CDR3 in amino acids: CASSQDNPTGGYTF. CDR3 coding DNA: TGCGCCAGCAGCCAAGATAACCCGACAGGAGGCTACACCTTC.

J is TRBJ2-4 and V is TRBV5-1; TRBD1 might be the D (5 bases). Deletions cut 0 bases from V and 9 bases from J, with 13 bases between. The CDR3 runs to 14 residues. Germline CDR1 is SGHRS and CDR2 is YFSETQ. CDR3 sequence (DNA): TGCGCCAGCAGCTTGGAAGGGCAGGGTGGCATTCAGTACTTC. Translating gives CASSLEGQGGIQYF.

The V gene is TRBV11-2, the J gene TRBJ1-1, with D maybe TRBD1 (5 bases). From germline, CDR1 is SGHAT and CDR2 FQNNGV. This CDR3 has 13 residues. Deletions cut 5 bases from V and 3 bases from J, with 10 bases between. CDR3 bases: TGTGCCAGCAGCGTTCAGGGTTACACTGAAGCTTTCTTT. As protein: CASSVQGYTEAFF.

CDR3 region: CASTLGAETQYF. The CDR3 DNA reads TGTGCCAGCACCCTAGGGGCGGAGACCCAGTACTTC. The rearrangement links TRBV7-9 to TRBJ2-5; tentative D call: TRBD1 (5 bases). The V end was cut by 7 bases, the J end by 5 bases, with 11 bases between. The germline V gene has CDR1 SEHNR and CDR2 FQNEAQ (reference sequence). This CDR3 has 12 residues. Full variable domain (outside the CDR3, taken from reference TRBV7-9 and TRBJ2-5): DTGVSQNPRHKITKRGQNVTFRCDPISEHNRLYWYRQTLGQGPEFLTYFQNEAQLEKSRLLSDRFSAERPKGSFSTLEIQRTEQGDSAMYLCASTLGAETQYFGPGTRLLVL.

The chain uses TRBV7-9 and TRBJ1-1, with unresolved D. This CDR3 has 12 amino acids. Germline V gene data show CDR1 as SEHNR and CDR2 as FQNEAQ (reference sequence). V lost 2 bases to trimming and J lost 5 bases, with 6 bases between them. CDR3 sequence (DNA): TGTGCCAGCAGCTTAATACAGACTGAAGCTTTCTTT. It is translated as CASSLIQTEAFF. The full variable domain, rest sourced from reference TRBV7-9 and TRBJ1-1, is DTGVSQNPRHKITKRGQNVTFRCDPISEHNRLYWYRQTLGQGPEFLTYFQNEAQLEKSRLLSDRFSAERPKGSFSTLEIQRTEQGDSAMYLCASSLIQTEAFFGQGTRLTVV.

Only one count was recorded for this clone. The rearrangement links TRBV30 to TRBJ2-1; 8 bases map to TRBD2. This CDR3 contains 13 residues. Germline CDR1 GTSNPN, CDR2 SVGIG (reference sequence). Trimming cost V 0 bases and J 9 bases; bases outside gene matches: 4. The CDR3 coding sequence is TGTGCCTGGAGTGTAATAGCGGGGTCTGAGCAGTTCTTC. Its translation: CAWSVIAGSEQFF.

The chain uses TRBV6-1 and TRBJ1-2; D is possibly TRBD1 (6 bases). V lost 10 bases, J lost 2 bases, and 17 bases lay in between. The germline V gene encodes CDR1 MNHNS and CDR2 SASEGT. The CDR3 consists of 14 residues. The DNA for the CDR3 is TGTGCCATCGCTCCCTCAACAGGGAACTATGGCTACACCTTC. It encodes CAIAPSTGNYGYTF.